This T cell receptor beta chain was sequenced during a study of blood T cell repertoires in COVID-19 (TCRdb year 2020). Background on the whole study: Samples from collaborators originated in the United States, Italy and Spain and spanned both the acute and convalescent phases of COVID-19. Subjects who had been exposed to COVID-19, were actively infected with it, or had recovered from it provided the deeply sampled blood TCRbeta repertoires that made up the dataset. The repertoires were released in a freely available public database meant as a resource for research on the immune response to SARS-CoV-2. Nearly every sample came with metadata listing a de-identified subject ID, COVID-19 status, age in years and sex. The samples were drawn from the first 160 participants of the ongoing ImmuneRACE study and from 1,254 subjects provided by 6 global collaborators. The prospective study material was composed of cDNA or gDNA derived from T cells, B-cell-depleted T cells, or PBMCs. Where HLA class I and class II types were available, the types were taken from metadata supplied by the sample provider, not from assay-based typing.

TCRbeta CDR3 regions were amplified from genomic DNA by means of the immunoSEQ Assay, a bias-controlled multiplex PCR. The authors processed their data as follows. Within the assay, amplification of reference gene primers was used to estimate how many nucleated cells each sample contained. To quantify the absolute abundance of each unique TCRbeta CDR3 rearrangement, sequence reads were collapsed and filtered. Productive Simpson clonality was computed per sample as the square root of Simpson's diversity index over productive rearrangements. The table was pulled from immuneACCESS by TCRdb, which kept in-frame rearrangements only. Such tables lose some clones; where checked, under half of the loss comes from unresolved V genes, and the rest has no known cause. Clone size and the V and J calls come from that table; the DNA yielded D and trimming. Recorded for this sample are around 150,000 clones; less than 85% of them occurred a single time. The ten largest clones add up to 7% of the sample.

In Seattle, one collaborating source enrolled patients while the infection was active and tracked those patients longitudinally over the course of disease. Collaborating institutions collected whole blood in K2EDTA tubes following their own protocols. For TCRbeta analysis, collaborator samples were shipped as frozen whole blood, as isolated PBMCs, or as DNA extracted from either sample type. Via the germline V gene, CDR1 is SGHRS and CDR2 YFSETQ. Inclusive of the bounding cysteine and phenylalanine, the CDR3 is 15 residues long. Kept here is only the CDR3 DNA, which spans 45 bases and is read in frame from base 1. For this chain, trimming is 4 bases at the V end and 2 bases at the J end, and the number of junction bases without a gene match is 7. Remarks on this clone: The clone's antigen remains unknown. Per-base qualities were not stored, and no clone one base away is much larger.

Findings and caveats that apply to the study as a whole: The quantity of clinical and demographic metadata differed by source and by participant and was supplied without curation.

The sequenced material came from peripheral blood. The chain is made from TRBV5-1 and TRBJ2-5; 8 bases in the junction line up with TRBD1. This receptor was obtained from a middle-aged woman with COVID-19, enrolled during active disease. The DNA sequence follows: TGCGCCAGCAGCACCTCCGGGACAGGTCAAGAGACCCAGTACTTC. Its amino acids are CASSTSGTGQETQYF.